This entry features one T cell receptor (beta chain) sequence. The data stem from a study of glioma-infiltrating T cells after dendritic cell vaccination. Study summary: Patients received three intradermal dendritic cell vaccine injections at biweekly intervals.

TCRdb's copy holds only in-frame clones and misses some; the assay was immunoSEQ multiplex PCR. The table shows about 38,000 clones, with approximately 84% occurring only once. The V and J ends lost 5 bases and 6 bases, in that order; junction bases with no gene match: 3. CDR3 length equals 14 residues. Looked up from germline, CDR1 is SGHVS and CDR2 is FQNEAQ. This sequence was found in a human donor with glioblastoma. The chain links TRBV7-8 to TRBJ1-6; the match to TRBD1 covers 8 bases. The sequencing here drew on blood, taken before dendritic cell vaccination. Here the CDR3 reads CASSVDRGNSPLHF. DNA for the CDR3: TGTGCCAGCAGCGTAGACAGGGGTAATTCACCCCTCCACTTT. Using reference TRBV7-8 and TRBJ1-6 for the parts outside the CDR3, the full variable domain is GAGVSQSPRYKVAKRGQDVALRCDPISGHVSLFWYQQALGQGPEFLTYFQNEAQLDKSGLPSDRFFAERPEGSVSTLKIQRTQQEDSAVYLCASSVDRGNSPLHFGNGTRLTVT.